This T cell receptor beta chain originates from a study of blood T cell repertoires in COVID-19. The junction had 7 bases not matched to a gene; V was cut back by 6 bases and J by 5 bases. CDR1 is WNHNN, CDR2 SYGVQD, per germline (reference sequence). The CDR3 runs 14 residues. Using immunoSEQ multiplex PCR, the repertoire was profiled, and TCRdb retains in-frame clones only, with some absent. This table has approximately 84,000 clones, under 90% appearing once. Source material: peripheral blood. The receptor was isolated from a human donor with active COVID-19. The donor label of this sample is uncertain. This sequence joins TRBV10-1 and TRBJ1-5, with 7 nucleotides matching TRBD1. As DNA, the CDR3 is TGCGCCAGCAGATCCCGACAGGGCTATCAGCCCCAGCATTTT. As protein: CASRSRQGYQPQHF.